The clone carrying this TCR beta chain turned up a few times. Per the original methods: Amplification with reference gene primers provided the estimates of nucleated cell counts. Generated by immunoSEQ multiplex PCR, the TCRdb table keeps only in-frame clones and is missing some. D and trimming come from the DNA, and the V and J calls and clone size come from that table. The data show 120,000 or so clones, 81% seen once. This sample is part of a study of blood T cell repertoires in COVID-19. On the study more broadly: Samples taken during acute and convalescent COVID-19 were collected in the United States, Italy and Spain. Sample material is recorded as cDNA or gDNA derived from T cells, B-cell-depleted T cells, or PBMCs.

Enrolment of Seattle patients took place during active infection, and they were followed longitudinally. The J segment lost 6 bases and the V segment lost 6 bases, leaving 10 bases of the junction unmatched. Germline CDR1 reads MNHEY; CDR2 reads SVGAGI. This CDR3 region has 15 residues. This rearrangement joins TRBV6-5 to TRBJ2-2; 7 bases line up with TRBD2. The sequence was collected from a man aged 25 to 40 with COVID-19, enrolled during active disease. Material: peripheral blood. CDR3 DNA: TGTGCCAGCAGGTGGGAGGGTCGGAAACCCGGGGAGCTGTTTTTT. Its protein product is CASRWEGRKPGELFF.